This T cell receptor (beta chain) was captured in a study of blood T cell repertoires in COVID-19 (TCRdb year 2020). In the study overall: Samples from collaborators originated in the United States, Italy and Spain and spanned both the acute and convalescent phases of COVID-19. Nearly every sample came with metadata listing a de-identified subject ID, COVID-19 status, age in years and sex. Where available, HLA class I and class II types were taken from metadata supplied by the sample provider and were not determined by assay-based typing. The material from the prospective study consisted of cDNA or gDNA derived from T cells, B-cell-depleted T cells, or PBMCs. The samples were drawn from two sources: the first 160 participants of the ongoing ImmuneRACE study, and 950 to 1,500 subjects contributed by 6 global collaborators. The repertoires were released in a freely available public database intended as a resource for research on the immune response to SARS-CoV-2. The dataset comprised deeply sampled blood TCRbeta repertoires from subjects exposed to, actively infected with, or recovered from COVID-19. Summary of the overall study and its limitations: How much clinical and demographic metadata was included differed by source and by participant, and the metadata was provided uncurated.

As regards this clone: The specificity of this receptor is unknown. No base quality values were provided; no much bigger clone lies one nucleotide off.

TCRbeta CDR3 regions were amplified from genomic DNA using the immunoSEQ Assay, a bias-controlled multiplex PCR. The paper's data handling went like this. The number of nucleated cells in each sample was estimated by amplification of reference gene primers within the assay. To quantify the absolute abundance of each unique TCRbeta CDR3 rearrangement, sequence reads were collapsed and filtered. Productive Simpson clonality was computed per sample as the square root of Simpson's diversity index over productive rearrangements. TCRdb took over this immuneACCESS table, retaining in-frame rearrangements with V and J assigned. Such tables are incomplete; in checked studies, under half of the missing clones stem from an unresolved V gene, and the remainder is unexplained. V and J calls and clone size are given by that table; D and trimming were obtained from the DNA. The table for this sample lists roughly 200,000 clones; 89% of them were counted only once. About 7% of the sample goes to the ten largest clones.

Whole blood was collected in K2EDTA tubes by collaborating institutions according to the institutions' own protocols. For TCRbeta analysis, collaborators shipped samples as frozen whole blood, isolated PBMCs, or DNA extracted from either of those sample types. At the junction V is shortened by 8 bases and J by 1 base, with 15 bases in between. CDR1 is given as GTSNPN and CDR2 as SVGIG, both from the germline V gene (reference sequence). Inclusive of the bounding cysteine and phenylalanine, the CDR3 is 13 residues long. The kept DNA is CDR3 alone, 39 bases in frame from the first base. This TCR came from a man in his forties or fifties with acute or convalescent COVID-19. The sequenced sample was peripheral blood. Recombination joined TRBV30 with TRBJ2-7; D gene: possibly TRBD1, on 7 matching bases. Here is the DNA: TGTGCCGGACGGAGGGGGCCTTCCTACGAGCAGTACTTC. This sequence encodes CAGRRGPSYEQYF.